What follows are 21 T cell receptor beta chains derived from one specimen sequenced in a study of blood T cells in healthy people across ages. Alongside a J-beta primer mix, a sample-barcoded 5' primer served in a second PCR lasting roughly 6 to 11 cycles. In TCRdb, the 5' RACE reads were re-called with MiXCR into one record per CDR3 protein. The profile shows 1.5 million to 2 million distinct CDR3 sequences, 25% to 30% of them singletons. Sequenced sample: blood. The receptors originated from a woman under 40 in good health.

The CDR3 loop reads CSVLGGGEGANVLTF. The CDR3 bases are TGCAGCGTTCTAGGGGGAGGGGAAGGGGCCAACGTCCTGACTTTC. V is TRBV29-1 and J is TRBJ2-6, with a possible D match to TRBD2 (7 bases). The CDR3 runs 15 residues. Germline loops: CDR1 SQVTM, CDR2 ANQGSEA. V was pared by 5 bases and J by 4 bases, with 15 bases between.

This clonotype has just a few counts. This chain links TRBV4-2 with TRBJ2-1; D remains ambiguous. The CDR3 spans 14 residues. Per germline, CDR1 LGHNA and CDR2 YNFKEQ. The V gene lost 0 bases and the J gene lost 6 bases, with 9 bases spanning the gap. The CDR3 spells CASSQDELRNEQFF. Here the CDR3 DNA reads TGTGCCAGCAGCCAAGATGAACTGCGCAATGAGCAGTTCTTC.

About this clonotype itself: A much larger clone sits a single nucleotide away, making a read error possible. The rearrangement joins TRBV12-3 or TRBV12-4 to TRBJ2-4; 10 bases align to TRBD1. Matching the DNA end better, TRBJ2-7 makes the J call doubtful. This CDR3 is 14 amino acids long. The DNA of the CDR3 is TGTGCCAGCAGGACAGGGGGCGAGTCCCACGAGCAGTACTTC. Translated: CASRTGGESHEQYF.

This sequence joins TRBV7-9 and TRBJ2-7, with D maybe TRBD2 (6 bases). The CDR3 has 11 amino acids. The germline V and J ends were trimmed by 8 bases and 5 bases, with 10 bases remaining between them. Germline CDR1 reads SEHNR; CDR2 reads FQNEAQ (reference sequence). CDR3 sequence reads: CASAGSDEQYF. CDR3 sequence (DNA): TGTGCCAGCGCCGGGAGCGACGAGCAGTACTTC.

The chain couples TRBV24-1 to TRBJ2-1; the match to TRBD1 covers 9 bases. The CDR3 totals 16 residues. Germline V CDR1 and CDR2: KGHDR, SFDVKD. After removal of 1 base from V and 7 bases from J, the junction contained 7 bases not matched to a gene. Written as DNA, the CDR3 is TGTGCCACCAGTGATTTCGGGACAGGGATGGTTAATGAGCAGTTCTTC. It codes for CATSDFGTGMVNEQFF.

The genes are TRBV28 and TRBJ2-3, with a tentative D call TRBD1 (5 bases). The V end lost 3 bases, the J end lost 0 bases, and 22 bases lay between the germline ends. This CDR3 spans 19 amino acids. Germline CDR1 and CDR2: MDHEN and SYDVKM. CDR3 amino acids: CASSLPSTTAPVSTDTQYF. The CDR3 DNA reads TGTGCCAGCAGTTTGCCCAGCACGACAGCCCCCGTTAGCACAGATACGCAGTATTTT.

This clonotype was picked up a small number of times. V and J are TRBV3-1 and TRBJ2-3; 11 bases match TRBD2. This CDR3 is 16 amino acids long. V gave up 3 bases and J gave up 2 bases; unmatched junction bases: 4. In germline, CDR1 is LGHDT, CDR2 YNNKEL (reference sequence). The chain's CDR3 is CASSQLTSGDTDTQYF. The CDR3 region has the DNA TGTGCCAGCAGCCAGCTGACTAGCGGGGACACAGATACGCAGTATTTT.

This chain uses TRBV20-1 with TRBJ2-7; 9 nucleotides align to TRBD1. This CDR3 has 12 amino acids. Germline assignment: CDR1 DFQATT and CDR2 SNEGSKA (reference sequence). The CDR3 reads CRGQGHPYEQYF. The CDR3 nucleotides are TGCAGGGGACAGGGACACCCCTACGAGCAGTACTTC.

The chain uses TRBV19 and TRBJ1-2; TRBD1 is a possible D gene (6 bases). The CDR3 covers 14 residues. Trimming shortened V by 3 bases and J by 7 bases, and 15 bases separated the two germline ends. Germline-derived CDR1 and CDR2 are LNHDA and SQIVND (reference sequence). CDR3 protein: CASSILGALSGYTF. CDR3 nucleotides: TGTGCCAGTAGTATCCTGGGGGCTTTGAGTGGCTACACCTTC.

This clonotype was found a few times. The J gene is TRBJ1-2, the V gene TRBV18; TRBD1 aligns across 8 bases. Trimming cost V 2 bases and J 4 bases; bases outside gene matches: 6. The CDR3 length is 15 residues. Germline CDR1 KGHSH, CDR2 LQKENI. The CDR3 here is CASSPSSGGGYGYTF. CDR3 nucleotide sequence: TGTGCCAGCTCACCATCCTCAGGGGGCGGCTATGGCTACACCTTC.

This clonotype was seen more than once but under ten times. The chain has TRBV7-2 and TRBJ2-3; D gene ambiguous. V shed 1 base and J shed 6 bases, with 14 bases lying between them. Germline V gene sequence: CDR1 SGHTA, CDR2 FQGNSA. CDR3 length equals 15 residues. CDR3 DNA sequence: TGTGCCAGCAGCTTAGACAGCACCGCCCAGGATACGCAGTATTTT. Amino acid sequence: CASSLDSTAQDTQYF.

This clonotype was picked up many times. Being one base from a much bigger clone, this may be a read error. CDR3 protein: CASSLVWETQYF. CDR3 in DNA: TGTGCCAGCAGCTTAGTTTGGGAGACCCAGTACTTC. The chain uses TRBV11-2 and TRBJ2-5; D not certain. Trimming removed 1 base from V and 5 bases from J, with 5 bases in between. The CDR3 sequence is 12 residues long. Germline-derived CDR1 and CDR2 are SGHAT and FQNNGV.

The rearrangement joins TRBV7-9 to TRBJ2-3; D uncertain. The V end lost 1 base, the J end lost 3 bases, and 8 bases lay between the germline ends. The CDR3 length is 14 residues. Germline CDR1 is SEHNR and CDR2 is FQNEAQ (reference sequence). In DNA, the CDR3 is TGTGCCAGCAGCTTAGTTACAGAGACAGATACGCAGTATTTT. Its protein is CASSLVTETDTQYF. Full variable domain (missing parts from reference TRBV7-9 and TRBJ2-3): DTGVSQNPRHKITKRGQNVTFRCDPISEHNRLYWYRQTLGQGPEFLTYFQNEAQLEKSRLLSDRFSAERPKGSFSTLEIQRTEQGDSAMYLCASSLVTETDTQYFGPGTRLTVL.

The CDR3 nucleotides are TGTGCCAGCAGCGACCGACAGGGGGGTCAGACCCAGTACTTC. Encoded protein: CASSDRQGGQTQYF. The chain has TRBV7-2 and TRBJ2-7; 9 nucleotides align to TRBD1. The J call may be in error: the DNA end matches TRBJ2-5 better. Germline CDR1 is SGHTA and CDR2 is FQGNSA. The CDR3 spans 14 residues.

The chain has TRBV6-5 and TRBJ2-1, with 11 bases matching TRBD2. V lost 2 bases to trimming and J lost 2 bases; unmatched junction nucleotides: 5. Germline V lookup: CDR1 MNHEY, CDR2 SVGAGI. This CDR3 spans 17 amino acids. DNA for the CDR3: TGTGCCAGCAGTTACCGGCTAGCGGGGGGAACCTACAATGAGCAGTTCTTC. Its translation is CASSYRLAGGTYNEQFF.

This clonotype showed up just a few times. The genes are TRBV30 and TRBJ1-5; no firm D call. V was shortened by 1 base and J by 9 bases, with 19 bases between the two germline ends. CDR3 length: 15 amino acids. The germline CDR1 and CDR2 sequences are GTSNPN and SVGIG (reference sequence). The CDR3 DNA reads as TGTGCCTGGAGTGGGACGGACCCGGACGTACTGCCCCAGCATTTT. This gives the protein CAWSGTDPDVLPQHF.

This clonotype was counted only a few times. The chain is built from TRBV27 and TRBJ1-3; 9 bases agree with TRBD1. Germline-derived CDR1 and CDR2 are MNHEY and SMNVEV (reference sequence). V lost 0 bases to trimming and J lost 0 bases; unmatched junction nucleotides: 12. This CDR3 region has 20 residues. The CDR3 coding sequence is TGTGCCAGCAGTTTATCCCCGGGACAGGGACCTGCCTACTCTGGAAACACCATATATTTT. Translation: CASSLSPGQGPAYSGNTIYF.

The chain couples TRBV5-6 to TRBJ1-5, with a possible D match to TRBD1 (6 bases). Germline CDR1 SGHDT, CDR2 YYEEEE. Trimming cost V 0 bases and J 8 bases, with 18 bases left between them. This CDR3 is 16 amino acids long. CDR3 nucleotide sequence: TGTGCCAGCAGCTTGGGTGGACAGCCTAACGGGAAGCCCCAGCATTTT. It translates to CASSLGGQPNGKPQHF.

In DNA, the CDR3 is TGTGCCACCAGTGACCCCGGGGACGAAAAACTGTTTTTT. Its translation is CATSDPGDEKLFF. The genes are TRBV24-1 and TRBJ1-4, with D perhaps matching TRBD1 (5 bases). The germline CDR1 and CDR2 sequences are KGHDR and SFDVKD. The CDR3 runs 13 residues. V lost 4 bases and J 8 bases, leaving 10 bases between the germline ends.

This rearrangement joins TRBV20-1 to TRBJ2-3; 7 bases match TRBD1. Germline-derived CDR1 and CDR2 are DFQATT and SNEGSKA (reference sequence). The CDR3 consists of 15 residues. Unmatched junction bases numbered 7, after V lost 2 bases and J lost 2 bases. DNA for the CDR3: TGCAGTGCTAGAACAGGACAGGAGGACACAGATACGCAGTATTTT. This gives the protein CSARTGQEDTDTQYF.

The CDR3 region is CASSYLYRARSSYNEQFF. CDR3 nucleotide sequence: TGTGCCAGCAGTTACTTGTACAGGGCGAGAAGCTCCTACAATGAGCAGTTCTTC. The chain has TRBV6-2 or TRBV6-3 and TRBJ2-1, with D perhaps matching TRBD1 (6 bases). The CDR3 has 18 residues. Per the germline V gene, CDR1 is MNHEY and CDR2 is SVGEGT. V dropped 1 base and J dropped 0 bases, with 16 bases sitting between them.